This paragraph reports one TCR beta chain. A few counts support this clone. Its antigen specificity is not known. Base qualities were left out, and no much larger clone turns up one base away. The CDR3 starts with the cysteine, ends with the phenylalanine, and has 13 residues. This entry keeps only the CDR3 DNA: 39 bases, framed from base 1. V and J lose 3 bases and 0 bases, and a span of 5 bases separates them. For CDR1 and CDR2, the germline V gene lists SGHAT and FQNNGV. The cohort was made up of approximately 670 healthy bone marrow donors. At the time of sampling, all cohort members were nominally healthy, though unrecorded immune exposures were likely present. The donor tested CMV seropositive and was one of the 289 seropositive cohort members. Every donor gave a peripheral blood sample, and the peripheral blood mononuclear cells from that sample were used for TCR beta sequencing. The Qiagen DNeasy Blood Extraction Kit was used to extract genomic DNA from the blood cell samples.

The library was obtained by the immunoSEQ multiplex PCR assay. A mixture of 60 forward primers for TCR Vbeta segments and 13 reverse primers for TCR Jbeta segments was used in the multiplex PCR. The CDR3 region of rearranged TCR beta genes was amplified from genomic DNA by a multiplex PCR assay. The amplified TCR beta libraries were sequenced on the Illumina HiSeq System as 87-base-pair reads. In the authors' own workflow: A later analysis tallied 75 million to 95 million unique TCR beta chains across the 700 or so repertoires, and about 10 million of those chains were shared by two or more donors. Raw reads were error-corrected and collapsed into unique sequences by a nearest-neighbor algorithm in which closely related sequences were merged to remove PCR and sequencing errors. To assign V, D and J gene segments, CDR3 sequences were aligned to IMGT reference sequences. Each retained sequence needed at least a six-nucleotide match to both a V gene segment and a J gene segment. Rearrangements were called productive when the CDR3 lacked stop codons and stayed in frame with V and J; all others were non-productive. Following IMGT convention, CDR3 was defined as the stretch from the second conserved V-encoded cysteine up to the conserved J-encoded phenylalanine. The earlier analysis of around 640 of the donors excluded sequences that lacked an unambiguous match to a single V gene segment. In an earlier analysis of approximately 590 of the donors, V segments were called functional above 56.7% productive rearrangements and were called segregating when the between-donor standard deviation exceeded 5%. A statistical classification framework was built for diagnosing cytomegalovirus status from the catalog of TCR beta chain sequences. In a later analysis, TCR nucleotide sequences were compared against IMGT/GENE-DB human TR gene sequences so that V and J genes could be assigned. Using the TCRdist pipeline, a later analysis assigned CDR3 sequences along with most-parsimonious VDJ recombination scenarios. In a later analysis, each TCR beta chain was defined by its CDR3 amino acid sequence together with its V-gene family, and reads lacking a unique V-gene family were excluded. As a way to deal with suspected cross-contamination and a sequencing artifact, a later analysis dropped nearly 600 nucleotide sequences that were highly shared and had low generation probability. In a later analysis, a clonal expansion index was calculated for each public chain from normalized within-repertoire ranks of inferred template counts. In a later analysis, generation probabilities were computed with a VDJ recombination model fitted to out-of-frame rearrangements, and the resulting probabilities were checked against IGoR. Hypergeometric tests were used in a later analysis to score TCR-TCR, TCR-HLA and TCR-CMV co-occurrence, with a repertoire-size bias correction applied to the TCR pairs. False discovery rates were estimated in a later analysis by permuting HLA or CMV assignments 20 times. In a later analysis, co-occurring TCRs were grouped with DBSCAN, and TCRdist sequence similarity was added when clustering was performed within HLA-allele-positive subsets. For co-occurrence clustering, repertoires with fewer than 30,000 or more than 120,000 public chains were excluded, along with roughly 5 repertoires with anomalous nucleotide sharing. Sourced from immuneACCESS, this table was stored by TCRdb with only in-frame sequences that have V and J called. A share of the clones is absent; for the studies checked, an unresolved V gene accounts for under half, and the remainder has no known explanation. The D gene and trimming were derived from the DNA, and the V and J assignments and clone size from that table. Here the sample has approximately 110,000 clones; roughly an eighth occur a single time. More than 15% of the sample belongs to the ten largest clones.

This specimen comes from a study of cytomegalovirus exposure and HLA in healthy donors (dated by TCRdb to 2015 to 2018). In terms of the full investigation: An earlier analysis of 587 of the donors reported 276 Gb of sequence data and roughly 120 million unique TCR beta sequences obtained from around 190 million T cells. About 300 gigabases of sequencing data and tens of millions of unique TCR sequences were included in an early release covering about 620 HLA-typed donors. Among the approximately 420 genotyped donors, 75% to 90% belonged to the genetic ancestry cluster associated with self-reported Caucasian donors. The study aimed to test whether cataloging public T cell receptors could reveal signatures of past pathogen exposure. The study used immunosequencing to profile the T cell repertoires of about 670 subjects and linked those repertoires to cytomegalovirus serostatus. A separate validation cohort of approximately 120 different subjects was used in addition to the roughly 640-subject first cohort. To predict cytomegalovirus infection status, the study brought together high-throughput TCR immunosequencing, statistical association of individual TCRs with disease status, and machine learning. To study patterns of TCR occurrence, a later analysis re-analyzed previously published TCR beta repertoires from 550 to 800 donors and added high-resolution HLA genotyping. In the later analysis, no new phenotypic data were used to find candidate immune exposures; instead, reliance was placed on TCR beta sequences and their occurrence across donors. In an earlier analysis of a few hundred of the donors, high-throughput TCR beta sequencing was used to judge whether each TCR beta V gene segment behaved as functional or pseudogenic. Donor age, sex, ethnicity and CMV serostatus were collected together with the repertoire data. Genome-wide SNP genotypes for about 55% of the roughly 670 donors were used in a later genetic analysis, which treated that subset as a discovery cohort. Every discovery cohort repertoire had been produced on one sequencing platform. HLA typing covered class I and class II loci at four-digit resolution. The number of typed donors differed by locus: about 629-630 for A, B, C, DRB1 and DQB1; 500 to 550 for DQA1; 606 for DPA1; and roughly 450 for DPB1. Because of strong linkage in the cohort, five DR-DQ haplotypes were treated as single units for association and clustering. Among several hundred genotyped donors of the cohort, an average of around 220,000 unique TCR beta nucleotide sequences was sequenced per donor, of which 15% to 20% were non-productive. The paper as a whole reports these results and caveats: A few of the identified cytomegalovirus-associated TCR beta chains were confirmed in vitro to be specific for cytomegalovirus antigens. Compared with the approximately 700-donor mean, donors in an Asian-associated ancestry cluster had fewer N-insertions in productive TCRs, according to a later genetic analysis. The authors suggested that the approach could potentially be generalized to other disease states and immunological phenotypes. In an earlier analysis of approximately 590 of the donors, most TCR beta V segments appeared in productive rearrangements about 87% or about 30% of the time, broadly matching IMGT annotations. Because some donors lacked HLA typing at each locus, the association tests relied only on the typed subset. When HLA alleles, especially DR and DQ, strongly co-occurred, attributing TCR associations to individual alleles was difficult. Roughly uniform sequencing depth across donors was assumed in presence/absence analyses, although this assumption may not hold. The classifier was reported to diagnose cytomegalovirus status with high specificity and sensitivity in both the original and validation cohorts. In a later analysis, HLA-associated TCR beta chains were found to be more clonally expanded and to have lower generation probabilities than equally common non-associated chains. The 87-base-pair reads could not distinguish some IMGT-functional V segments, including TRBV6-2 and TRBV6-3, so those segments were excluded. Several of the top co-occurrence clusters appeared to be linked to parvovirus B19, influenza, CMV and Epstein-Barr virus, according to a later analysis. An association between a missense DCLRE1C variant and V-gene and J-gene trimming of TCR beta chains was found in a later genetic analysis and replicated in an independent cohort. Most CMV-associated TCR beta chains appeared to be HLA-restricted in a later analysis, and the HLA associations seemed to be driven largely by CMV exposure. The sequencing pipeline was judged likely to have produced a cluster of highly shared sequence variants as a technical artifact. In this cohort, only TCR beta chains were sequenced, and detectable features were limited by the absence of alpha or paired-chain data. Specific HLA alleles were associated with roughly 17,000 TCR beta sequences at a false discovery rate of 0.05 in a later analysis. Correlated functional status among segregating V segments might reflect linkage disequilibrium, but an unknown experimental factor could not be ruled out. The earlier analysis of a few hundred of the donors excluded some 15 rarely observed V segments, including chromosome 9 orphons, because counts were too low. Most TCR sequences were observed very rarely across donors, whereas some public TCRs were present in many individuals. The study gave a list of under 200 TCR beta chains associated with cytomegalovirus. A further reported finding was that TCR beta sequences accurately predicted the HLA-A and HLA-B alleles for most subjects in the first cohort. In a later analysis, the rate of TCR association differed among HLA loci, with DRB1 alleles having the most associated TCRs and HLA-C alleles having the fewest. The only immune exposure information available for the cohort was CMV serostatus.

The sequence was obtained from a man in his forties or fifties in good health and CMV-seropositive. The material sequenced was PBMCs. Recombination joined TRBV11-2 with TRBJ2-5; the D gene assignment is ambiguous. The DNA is TGTGCCAGCAGCTTTACAGACCAAGAGACCCAGTACTTC. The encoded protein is CASSFTDQETQYF.